This T cell receptor (beta chain) was recorded in a study of regulatory T cells in long-lasting Graves disease. Germline CDR1 and CDR2: MNHNS and SASEGT. CDR3 size: 14 residues. J lost 3 bases, V lost 6 bases, and 7 bases had no gene match. Documented time point: persistent/refractory GD, antithyroid drugs over 5 years with positive TRAb. The TCR library used RNA extracted from PBMCs. There are a few counts of this clonotype. To make TCR beta libraries, researchers used iRepertoire HTBI primers and Arm-PCR of CDR3 regions. TCRdb reanalysed the multiplex PCR reads using MiXCR and keeps one entry per CDR3 protein. The repertoire holds about 660,000 distinct CDR3 sequences, with approximately 31% as singletons.

This clonotype was obtained from a female donor with Graves disease. The sequencing here drew on peripheral blood mononuclear cells (PBMCs), taken when the disease was refractory, from a patient treated with antithyroid drugs. The J gene is TRBJ2-7, the V gene TRBV6-1; 8 bases fit TRBD2. CDR3 in DNA: TGTGCCAGCAGCCCAGCGGGAGACTACTACGAGCAGTACTTC. Its protein is CASSPAGDYYEQYF.